Listed here are 14 T cell receptor beta chains from one sample, sequenced in a study of Graves' ophthalmopathy and Graves' hyperthyroidism. Amplification of TCR beta CDR3 regions used RNA transcripts. A first-round RT-PCR used HTBI primers, followed by a second-round multiplex PCR. Via MiXCR, TCRdb re-called the multiplex PCR reads, giving one row per CDR3 protein. The data hold 620,000 or so distinct CDR3 sequences, with 22% observed a single time. The sequenced sample consisted of peripheral blood. The receptor source for this set is a woman under 30 with stable Graves' hyperthyroidism. Some clones in this sample may be carry-over from other donors' samples.

The chain carries TRBV6-1 and TRBJ2-6; D is possibly TRBD2 (7 bases). The length of the CDR3 is 16 residues. The ends were cut back, 2 bases at V and 0 bases at J, with 8 bases in the middle. In germline, CDR1 is MNHNS, CDR2 SASEGT. CDR3 region: CASSERGASGANVLTF. The CDR3 bases are TGTGCCAGCAGTGAACGGGGGGCCTCTGGGGCCAACGTCCTGACTTTC.

In this sample, this clonotype turned up many times. The chain uses TRBV7-2 and TRBJ2-2; D gene unclear. CDR1 and CDR2 (germline): SGHTA, FQGNSA. The CDR3 runs 12 residues. The V and J ends lost 5 bases and 10 bases respectively, with 11 bases between them. The CDR3 nucleotides are TGTGCCAGCAGCCCGAAAGTGGTGGAGCTGTTTTTT. Translation gives CASSPKVVELFF.

This clonotype occurred many times. The rearrangement uses TRBV5-5 and TRBJ2-2; D remains ambiguous. Looked up from germline, CDR1 is SGHKS and CDR2 is YYEKEE (reference sequence). Trimming took 3 bases from V and 6 from J, leaving 9 bases between them. This CDR3 is 13 amino acids long. The CDR3, as DNA: TGTGCCAGCAGCTACGCTTCATCCGGGGAGCTGTTTTTT. Protein product: CASSYASSGELFF.

This clonotype has ten or more counts. The V and J genes are TRBV13 and TRBJ1-6; D gene uncertain. Germline V lookup: CDR1 PRHDT, CDR2 FYEKMQ (reference sequence). Deletions cut 2 bases from V and 8 bases from J, with 13 bases between. The CDR3 has 15 residues. CDR3: CASSLLPGRYSPLHF. In DNA, the CDR3 is TGTGCCAGCAGCTTATTGCCAGGAAGGTATTCACCCCTCCACTTT.

This rearrangement joins TRBV6-5 to TRBJ1-6, with D perhaps matching TRBD1 (5 bases). The CDR3 sequence is 15 residues long. Per the germline V gene, CDR1 is MNHEY and CDR2 is SVGAGI. V gave up 0 bases and J gave up 11 bases, with 14 bases separating them. This CDR3 is CASSYSGEGPAPLHF. CDR3 DNA sequence: TGTGCCAGCAGTTACTCCGGGGAGGGGCCGGCACCCCTCCACTTT.

V is TRBV7-8 and J is TRBJ2-7, with D possibly TRBD2 on 5 matching bases. This CDR3 spans 15 amino acids. Germline lookup yields CDR1 SGHVS and CDR2 FQNEAQ. V dropped 0 bases and J dropped 5 bases, with 14 bases sitting between them. CDR3 DNA sequence: TGTGCCAGCAGCTTAGCGCAGCCGGAGAGGGACGAGCAGTACTTC. It translates to CASSLAQPERDEQYF. Full variable domain (remainder filled in from reference TRBV7-8 and TRBJ2-7): GAGVSQSPRYKVAKRGQDVALRCDPISGHVSLFWYQQALGQGPEFLTYFQNEAQLDKSGLPSDRFFAERPEGSVSTLKIQRTQQEDSAVYLCASSLAQPERDEQYFGPGTRLTVT.

The rearrangement joins TRBV6-1 to TRBJ1-2; 7 bases align to TRBD1. The CDR3 loop spans 14 amino acids. With 5 bases clipped from V and 4 bases from J, the junction kept 7 bases outside the gene matches. From germline, CDR1 is MNHNS and CDR2 SASEGT. The CDR3 is CASSPDRDPYGYTF. The CDR3, as DNA: TGTGCCAGCAGTCCCGACAGGGACCCCTATGGCTACACCTTC.

This chain connects TRBV30 to TRBJ1-5, with a tentative D call TRBD1 (6 bases). CDR1 is GTSNPN and CDR2 is SVGIG in the germline V gene (reference sequence). This CDR3 spans 12 amino acids. V was trimmed by 5 bases and J by 3 bases, leaving 8 bases between them. The CDR3 region has the DNA TGTGCCTGGGGGGGGGCCAATCAGCCCCAGCATTTT. Amino acids: CAWGGANQPQHF.

A word on this clonotype: This sequence may be a read error, since a much larger clone differs from it by one base. It is likely a read error, because the conserved phenylalanine at the end of the CDR3 is missing. The J gene is TRBJ1-5, the V gene TRBV27; possibly TRBD1 for D (6 bases). The germline V gene encodes CDR1 MNHEY and CDR2 SMNVEV (reference sequence). CDR3 length: 15 residues. The V end was cut by 3 bases, the J end by 2 bases, with 11 bases between. CDR3 in amino acids: CASSFTGNGNQPQHL. The CDR3 DNA is TGTGCCAGCAGTTTTACAGGGAATGGCAATCAGCCCCAGCATTTG.

The chain combines TRBV6-1 with TRBJ1-5; D might be TRBD1 (6 bases). V lost 0 bases to trimming and J lost 5 bases, with 11 bases between them. Germline V CDR1 and CDR2: MNHNS, SASEGT. The CDR3 has 15 amino acids. CDR3 amino acids: CASSEAGGPDQPQHF. Here the CDR3 DNA reads TGTGCCAGCAGTGAAGCAGGGGGGCCGGATCAGCCCCAGCATTTT.

As concerns this clonotype: This may be a read error, as it is one base from a much larger clone. The V call is TRBV3-1, the J call TRBJ1-2, with D hard to call. Trimming pared 3 bases from V and 4 bases from J, leaving 6 bases between. The CDR3 spans 12 residues. The germline V gene has CDR1 LGHDT and CDR2 YNNKEL (reference sequence). The chain's CDR3 is CASSQDAYGYTF. CDR3 DNA sequence: TGTGCCAGCAGCCAGGACGCCTATGGCTACACCTTC.

A word on this clonotype: A read error may explain this, as a much larger clone is one base away. V and J are TRBV5-1 and TRBJ2-2; D is uncertain. Germline V CDR1 and CDR2: SGHRS, YFSETQ. CDR3 length: 14 amino acids. CDR3 residues: CARSLGPKTGELFF. The CDR3, as DNA: TGCGCCCGCAGCTTGGGCCCTAAGACCGGGGAGCTGTTTTTT.

This clonotype was counted between two and nine times. V is TRBV29-1 and J is TRBJ1-3, with D perhaps matching TRBD1 (5 bases). V lost 1 base to trimming and J lost 5 bases, with 9 bases between them. The CDR3 is 13 amino acids. Looked up from germline, CDR1 is SQVTM and CDR2 is ANQGSEA. The CDR3 loop is CSVEGPGRNTIYF. CDR3 sequence (DNA): TGCAGCGTTGAAGGCCCAGGGAGAAACACCATATATTTT.

The table lists this clonotype with many counts. The chain is built from TRBV24-1 and TRBJ2-2; D gene ambiguous. Germline V CDR1 and CDR2: KGHDR, SFDVKD. The CDR3 length is 13 residues. V dropped 5 bases and J dropped 0 bases, with 3 bases sitting between them. CDR3 amino acids: CATSVSNTGELFF. In nucleotides, the CDR3 is TGTGCCACCAGTGTATCGAACACCGGGGAGCTGTTTTTT.